The rows below give T cell receptor beta chains drawn from one sample of a study of T cell responses to AZD1222 COVID-19 vaccine. Clones were read by immunoSEQ multiplex PCR, and TCRdb kept only the in-frame ones, dropping some. The sample holds 150,000 to 200,000 clones, around 93% seen once. The input for sequencing was peripheral blood, taken on day 0 of AZD1222 vaccination. The receptors were gathered from an adult in good health. The CDR3 runs from the conserved cysteine through the conserved F or W. A clone size is listed for some rows: how often the clone was seen (once, few, many), or a class if it is expanded.

clone_size	v_call	j_call	cdr3_aa
-	TRBV19	TRBJ1-4	CASSIVRTHNEKLFF
-	TRBV6-4	TRBJ1-1	CASPRTGPLYTEAFF
-	TRBV28	TRBJ2-7	CASTPPAGSSYEQYF
-	TRBV18	TRBJ2-1	CASSPPFTSGPYNEQFF
-	TRBV4-1	TRBJ1-2	CASSQDYGRGVYGYTF
-	TRBV28	TRBJ1-6	CASSLLLGNSPLHF
-	TRBV4-1	TRBJ1-4	CASSPPGRREKLFF
once	TRBV18	TRBJ2-1	CASSPLGAGTYNEQFF
-	TRBV5-4	TRBJ2-7	CASSIGTGVHEQYF
few	TRBV9	TRBJ2-3	CASSVVAGGTDTQYF
once	TRBV7-6	TRBJ2-1	CASSQDNEQFF
few	TRBV9	TRBJ1-1	CASSVAGNTEAFF